Below, 23 T cell receptor beta chains from the same sample are listed, as sequenced in a study of blood T cell repertoires in COVID-19. Repertoires were generated with immunoSEQ multiplex PCR, while TCRdb's copy carries only in-frame clones and drops some. The repertoire has around 400,000 clones, roughly 91% of them found once; the top ten carry 1.5% to 2%. What was sequenced was PBMCs or T cells enriched from blood (not recorded which). The receptors were sampled from a woman in her thirties who had recovered from COVID-19.

This clone has a single count. The chain joins TRBV28 to TRBJ2-1; D perhaps matches TRBD2 (5 bases). V shed 2 bases and J shed 3 bases, with 11 bases lying between them. The CDR3 sequence is 15 residues long. The germline gives CDR1 MDHEN, CDR2 SYDVKM. CDR3 amino acids: CASSLLAQSYNEQFF. The CDR3, as DNA: TGTGCCAGCAGTTTACTAGCCCAGAGCTACAATGAGCAGTTCTTC.

This CDR3 reads CASSQGLPLSNEQFF. The CDR3 DNA reads as TGTGCCAGCAGCCAAGGTTTACCATTGAGTAATGAGCAGTTCTTC. J is TRBJ2-1 and V is TRBV14; D not certain. V lost 1 base and J 7 bases, leaving 14 bases between the germline ends. This CDR3 contains 15 residues. Per germline, CDR1 SGHDN and CDR2 FVKESK.

This chain connects TRBV18 to TRBJ1-3; no definite D call. The CDR3 length is 16 residues. The V end lost 2 bases, the J end lost 1 base, and 12 bases lay between the germline ends. In germline, CDR1 is KGHSH, CDR2 LQKENI. This CDR3 reads CASSPNVAISGNTIYF. CDR3 bases: TGTGCCAGCTCACCAAACGTAGCGATATCTGGAAACACCATATATTTT.

The chain recombines TRBV27 with TRBJ1-2; the match to TRBD1 covers 8 bases. This CDR3 comprises 16 residues. V was pared by 5 bases and J by 2 bases, with 10 bases of the junction left unmatched. In germline, CDR1 is MNHEY, CDR2 SMNVEV (reference sequence). In DNA, the CDR3 is TGTGCCAGCAGTACATACTACAGGGGGGACAACTATGGCTACACCTTC. It specifies CASSTYYRGDNYGYTF.

The rearrangement uses TRBV5-4 and TRBJ2-3; a weak D match, TRBD1 (7 bases). Trimming shortened V by 4 bases and J by 5 bases, and 11 bases separated the two germline ends. Germline lookup yields CDR1 SGHNT and CDR2 YYREEE (reference sequence). This CDR3 has 13 residues. The chain's CDR3 is CASSPQGGDTQYF. The CDR3 DNA sequence: TGTGCCAGCAGCCCCCAGGGGGGAGATACGCAGTATTTT.

The CDR3: CAISDREVNTIYF. The CDR3 bases are TGTGCCATCAGTGACAGGGAGGTGAACACCATATATTTT. The chain couples TRBV10-3 to TRBJ1-3, with D possibly being TRBD1 (5 bases). Germline loops: CDR1 ENHRY, CDR2 SYGVKD. The CDR3 consists of 13 residues. V lost 3 bases and J lost 7, with 10 bases in between.

The chain has TRBV4-1 and TRBJ1-5; 9 bases map to TRBD1. The CDR3 is 16 residues long. Germline V CDR1 and CDR2: MGHRA, YSYEKL. V dropped 4 bases and J dropped 4; count of bases not matched to a gene: 8. The CDR3 region has the DNA TGCGCCAGCAGCCCGAGACAGGGGGTGCTGAATCAGCCCCAGCATTTT. Its protein is CASSPRQGVLNQPQHF.

This chain links TRBV28 with TRBJ1-5; 9 bases line up with TRBD1. Unmatched junction bases numbered 5, after V lost 8 bases and J lost 6 bases. The CDR3 length is 13 residues. The germline V gene encodes CDR1 MDHEN and CDR2 SYDVKM. The CDR3 DNA sequence: TGTGCCAGCGGGACAGGGTCAGGTCAGCCCCAGCATTTT. Its translation: CASGTGSGQPQHF.

J is TRBJ2-2 and V is TRBV11-2; D is ambiguous. V was pared by 5 bases and J by 10 bases, with 11 bases between. This CDR3 region has 12 residues. Germline V gene data show CDR1 as SGHAT and CDR2 as FQNNGV. The CDR3 bases are TGTGCCAGCAGCCGAATACGGGTGGAGCTGTTTTTT. It translates to CASSRIRVELFF.

The chain combines TRBV3-1 (or the pseudogene TRBV3-2) with TRBJ1-4; D is unclear. The CDR3 sequence is 11 residues long. Trimming left V 5 bases short and J 12 bases short, with 10 bases between. CDR1 is LGHDT, CDR2 YNNKEL, per germline (reference sequence). This CDR3 reads CASSSEAELFF. The CDR3 DNA reads TGTGCCAGCAGCTCAGAAGCGGAACTGTTTTTT.

CDR3 sequence reads: CSVEWGLADEQFF. DNA for the CDR3: TGCAGCGTTGAATGGGGACTAGCGGATGAGCAGTTCTTC. The chain couples TRBV29-1 to TRBJ2-1, with 11 bases matching TRBD2. Germline V gene sequence: CDR1 SQVTM, CDR2 ANQGSEA. This CDR3 is 13 amino acids long. V was clipped by 2 bases and J by 8 bases; unmatched bases: 2.

This chain connects TRBV4-2 to TRBJ1-1; D perhaps matches TRBD1 (5 bases). CDR3 length: 14 residues. V was shortened by 4 bases and J by 0 bases, with 9 bases between the two germline ends. Germline CDR1 reads LGHNA; CDR2 reads YNFKEQ. This chain's CDR3 is CASSRQYMNTEAFF. The CDR3 coding sequence is TGTGCCAGCAGCCGACAGTACATGAACACTGAAGCTTTCTTT.

Only one count was recorded for this clone. CDR3 bases: TGTGCCAGCAGCAACCGGACAGCCCAGGGTGAGAGCAATCAGCCCCAGCATTTT. Its protein product is CASSNRTAQGESNQPQHF. The rearrangement joins TRBV21-1 to TRBJ1-5; the tabulated D call, TRBD1, remains unverified against the DNA. TRBV21-1 is recorded as a pseudogene. The CDR3 consists of 18 residues.

This sequence joins TRBV25-1 and TRBJ1-6; 7 positions agree with TRBD1. Germline V lookup: CDR1 MGHDK, CDR2 SYGVNS. This CDR3 comprises 15 residues. V shed 5 bases and J 6 bases; nucleotides not matched to a gene: 7. This CDR3 reads CASSKLQGFNSPLHF. Here the CDR3 DNA reads TGTGCCAGCAGTAAACTACAGGGGTTTAATTCACCCCTCCACTTT.

In its sample, this clone was seen once. The chain has TRBV27 and TRBJ1-5; D gene unclear. CDR3 length: 12 residues. The germline V gene has CDR1 MNHEY and CDR2 SMNVEV (reference sequence). Trimming stripped 7 bases from V and 2 bases from J, with 6 bases between. As DNA, the CDR3 is TGTGCCAGCACCGGGGGCAATCAGCCCCAGCATTTT. Translated: CASTGGNQPQHF.

The chain combines TRBV7-2 with TRBJ1-5, with no clear D. Germline V gene data show CDR1 as SGHTA and CDR2 as FQGNSA. V was shortened by 2 bases and J by 6 bases, with 8 bases between the two germline ends. The CDR3 extends over 13 amino acids. The CDR3 DNA reads as TGTGCCAGCAGCTTAAAGGGAGGTCAGCCCCAGCATTTT. This sequence encodes CASSLKGGQPQHF. Filled out from reference TRBV7-2 and TRBJ1-5, the complete variable domain reads GAGVSQSPSNKVTEKGKDVELRCDPISGHTALYWYRQSLGQGLEFLIYFQGNSAPDKSGLPSDRFSAERTGGSVSTLTIQRTQQEDSAVYLCASSLKGGQPQHFGDGTRLSIL.

This clone showed up just a few times. This chain joins TRBV6-5 and TRBJ1-2; no clear D. Trimming left V 6 bases short and J 1 base short, with 15 bases between. Germline assignment: CDR1 MNHEY and CDR2 SVGAGI. This CDR3 is 15 amino acids long. The CDR3 protein is CASRVDPINNYGYTF. The CDR3 nucleotides read TGTGCCAGCAGGGTAGATCCCATCAATAACTATGGCTACACCTTC.

V is TRBV7-9 and J is TRBJ2-2; the match to TRBD2 covers 13 bases. The CDR3 length is 18 residues. V trimming: 5 bases; J trimming: 1 base; junction bases outside the gene matches: 7. Germline V gene lookup returns CDR1 SEHNR and CDR2 FQNEAQ (reference sequence). The CDR3 spells CASSRTSGRPWNTGELFF. In nucleotides, the CDR3 is TGTGCCAGCAGCCGGACTAGCGGGAGACCTTGGAACACCGGGGAGCTGTTTTTT.

This clone was seen only a few times. This chain joins TRBV3-1 (or the pseudogene TRBV3-2) and TRBJ2-7; TRBD1 agrees at 9 bases. The junction had 13 bases not matched to a gene; V was cut back by 3 bases and J by 7 bases. The germline CDR1 and CDR2 sequences are LGHDT and YNNKEL (reference sequence). The CDR3 is 16 amino acids. This chain's CDR3 is CASSQIPGQGREEQYF. DNA for the CDR3: TGTGCCAGCAGCCAGATCCCGGGACAGGGCAGGGAAGAGCAGTACTTC.

The genes are TRBV27 and TRBJ2-7, with TRBD2 matching 8 bases. Trimming at V came to 10 bases and at J to 4 bases, leaving 15 bases not matched to a gene. This CDR3 comprises 15 residues. CDR1 and CDR2 from the germline V gene are MNHEY and SMNVEV (reference sequence). CDR3 protein: CATRGPGTRTYEQYF. In DNA, the CDR3 is TGTGCCACCCGGGGACCCGGGACTAGAACTTACGAGCAGTACTTC.

J is TRBJ1-2 and V is TRBV5-8, with unresolved D. Looked up from germline, CDR1 is SGHTS and CDR2 is YDEGEE. This CDR3 has 11 amino acids. Trimming removed 6 bases from V and 5 bases from J, with 8 bases in between. CDR3 amino acids: CASKELYGYTF. CDR3 sequence (DNA): TGTGCCAGCAAGGAGTTATATGGCTACACCTTC. The full variable domain, rest sourced from reference TRBV5-8 and TRBJ1-2, is EAGVTQSPTHLIKTRGQQATLRCSPISGHTSVYWYQQALGLGLQFLLWYDEGEERNRGNFPPRFSGRQFPNYSSELNVNALELEDSALYLCASKELYGYTFGSGTRLTVV.

The genes are TRBV30 and TRBJ1-1; D not resolved. The V gene lost 3 bases and the J gene lost 1 base, with 12 bases spanning the gap. Germline V gene lookup returns CDR1 GTSNPN and CDR2 SVGIG (reference sequence). The CDR3 length is 14 residues. CDR3 DNA sequence: TGTGCCTGGAGGAGTTCTTCGAGGAACACTGAAGCTTTCTTT. Protein sequence: CAWRSSSRNTEAFF.

This clone was counted between two and nine times. V is TRBV28 and J is TRBJ2-7; 10 bases align to TRBD2. CDR1 MDHEN and CDR2 SYDVKM come from the germline V gene. V was pared by 6 bases and J by 4 bases, with 12 bases of the junction left unmatched. The CDR3 length is 16 residues. CDR3 in amino acids: CASRRRTSGNSYEQYF. In DNA form, the CDR3 reads TGTGCCAGCAGGCGAAGGACTAGCGGAAACTCATACGAGCAGTACTTC.